In this sample, the clone carrying this TCR beta chain turned up many times. No antigen is known for it. The sample originates from a study of T-cell memory formation after mild COVID-19. Looking at the study overall: TCR clusters were mostly confined to one donor each. Overall study findings and caveats: Shrinking CD4+ clones resided mostly in CM and EM, and CD8+ ones in EMRA. Specificity for SARS-CoV-2 was not confirmed among the second-wave clones peaking on day 37.

TCR alpha and TCR beta cDNA libraries with sample barcodes and UMIs came from 5'RACE using constant-segment primers. TCRdb recomputed calls from the 5' RACE reads with MiXCR, one row per CDR3 protein. The table lists about 300,000 distinct CDR3 sequences, 19% of them singletons. Germline V gene sequence: CDR1 DFQATT, CDR2 SNEGSKA (reference sequence). This CDR3 has 14 amino acids. Trimming took 0 bases from V and 0 from J, leaving 8 bases between them. Sequencing was carried out using PBMCs or a T cell subset sorted from them (not recorded which). This TCR was sampled from a man in his late teens or twenties who had mild COVID-19 (a few samples of this study predate the infection). Cell type and time point are not known. The chain couples TRBV20-1 to TRBJ1-1; D is unresolved. DNA of the CDR3: TGCAGTGCTAGAGATCGGGTAGTGAACACTGAAGCTTTCTTT. This encodes CSARDRVVNTEAFF.